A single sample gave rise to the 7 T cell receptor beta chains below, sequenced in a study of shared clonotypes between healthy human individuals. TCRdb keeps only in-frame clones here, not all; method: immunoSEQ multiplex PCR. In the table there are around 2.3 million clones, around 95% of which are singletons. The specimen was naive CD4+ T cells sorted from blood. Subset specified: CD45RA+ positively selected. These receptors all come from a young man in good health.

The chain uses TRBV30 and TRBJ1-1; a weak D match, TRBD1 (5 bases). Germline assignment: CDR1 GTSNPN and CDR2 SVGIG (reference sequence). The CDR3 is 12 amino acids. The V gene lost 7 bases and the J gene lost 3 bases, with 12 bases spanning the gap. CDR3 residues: CALERGYTEAFF. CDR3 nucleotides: TGTGCCTTGGAAAGGGGATACACTGAAGCTTTCTTT.

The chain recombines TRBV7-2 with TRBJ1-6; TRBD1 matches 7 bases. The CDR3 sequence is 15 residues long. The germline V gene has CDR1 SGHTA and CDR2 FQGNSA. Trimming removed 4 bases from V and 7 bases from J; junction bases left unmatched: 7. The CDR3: CASSSRGQRNSPLHF. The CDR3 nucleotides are TGTGCCAGCAGCTCCAGGGGACAGAGGAATTCACCCCTCCACTTT.

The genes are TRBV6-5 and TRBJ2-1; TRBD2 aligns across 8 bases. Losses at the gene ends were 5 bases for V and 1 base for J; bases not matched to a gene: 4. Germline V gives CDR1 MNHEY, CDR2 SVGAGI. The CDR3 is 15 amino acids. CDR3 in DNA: TGTGCCAGCAGTAGCGGGGGAGGGTCCTACAATGAGCAGTTCTTC. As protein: CASSSGGGSYNEQFF.

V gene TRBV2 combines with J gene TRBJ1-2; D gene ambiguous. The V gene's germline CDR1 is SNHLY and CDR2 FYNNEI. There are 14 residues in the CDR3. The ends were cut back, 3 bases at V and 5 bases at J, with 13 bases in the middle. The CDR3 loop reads CASSEIGFQYGYTF. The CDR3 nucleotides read TGTGCCAGCAGTGAGATAGGATTCCAATATGGCTACACCTTC. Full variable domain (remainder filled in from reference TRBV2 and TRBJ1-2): EPEVTQTPSHQVTQMGQEVILRCVPISNHLYFYWYRQILGQKVEFLVSFYNNEISEKSEIFDDQFSVERPDGSNFTLKIRSTKLEDSAMYFCASSEIGFQYGYTFGSGTRLTVV.

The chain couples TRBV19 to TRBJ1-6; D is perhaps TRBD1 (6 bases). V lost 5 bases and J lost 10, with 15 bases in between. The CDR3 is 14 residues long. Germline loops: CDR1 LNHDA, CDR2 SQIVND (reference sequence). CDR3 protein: CASSPGQFNSPLHF. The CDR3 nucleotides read TGTGCCAGTAGTCCGGGACAATTCAACTCACCCCTCCACTTT.

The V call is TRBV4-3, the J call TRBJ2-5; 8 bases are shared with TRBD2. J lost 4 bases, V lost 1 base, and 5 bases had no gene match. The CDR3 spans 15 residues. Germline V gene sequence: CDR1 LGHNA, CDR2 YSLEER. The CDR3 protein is CASSQVEAGVETQYF. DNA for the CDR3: TGCGCCAGCAGCCAAGTGGAAGCGGGAGTAGAGACCCAGTACTTC.

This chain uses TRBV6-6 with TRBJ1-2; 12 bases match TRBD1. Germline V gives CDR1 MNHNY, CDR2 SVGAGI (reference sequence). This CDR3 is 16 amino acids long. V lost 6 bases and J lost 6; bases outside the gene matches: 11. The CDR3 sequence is CASRAKGQGATNGYTF. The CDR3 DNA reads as TGTGCCAGCAGGGCGAAGGGACAGGGGGCGACGAATGGCTACACCTTC.